Following are 9 T cell receptor beta chains from one sample sequenced in a study of CD8+ T cells in alopecia areata. Sequencing templates came from extracted RNA that was reverse transcribed into cDNA. Assay used: immunoSEQ multiplex PCR; TCRdb lists only in-frame clones, some missing. The table has hundreds of thousands of clones, 50% to 65% seen once. The starting material was CD4+ T cells sorted from blood, obtained at week 0. The receptors shown here come from a human donor with alopecia areata.

This clone has only a few counts. The rearrangement joins TRBV5-4 to TRBJ2-2; weak D call: TRBD1 (6 bases). From germline, CDR1 is SGHNT and CDR2 YYREEE (reference sequence). The CDR3 extends over 14 amino acids. The V end lost 1 base, the J end lost 9 bases, and 13 bases lay between the germline ends. The CDR3 loop reads CASSLLGGAWELFF. In DNA, the CDR3 is TGTGCCAGCAGCTTGTTAGGGGGAGCGTGGGAGCTGTTTTTT.

The rearrangement joins TRBV28 to TRBJ2-7, with D possibly matching TRBD2 (6 bases). This CDR3 is built from 16 residues. Trimming took 1 base from V and 1 from J, leaving 14 bases between them. Germline V CDR1 and CDR2: MDHEN, SYDVKM. CDR3 coding DNA: TGTGCCAGCAGTTTATATTGGGGGGACTCATCCTACGAGCAGTACTTC. As protein: CASSLYWGDSSYEQYF.

The chain recombines TRBV4-2 with TRBJ1-2; 8 positions agree with TRBD1. Germline CDR1 reads LGHNA; CDR2 reads YNFKEQ. This CDR3 comprises 16 residues. The V and J ends lost 0 bases and 4 bases, in that order; junction bases with no gene match: 7. CDR3: CASSQETGGGGYGYTF. For the CDR3, the DNA is TGTGCCAGCAGCCAAGAAACAGGGGGTGGCGGCTATGGCTACACCTTC.

This sequence joins TRBV15 and TRBJ1-2; unclear D gene. The CDR3 contains 12 residues. In germline, CDR1 is LNHNV, CDR2 YYDKDF (reference sequence). V lost 0 bases, J lost 6 bases, and 5 bases lay in between. CDR3 coding DNA: TGTGCCACCAGCAGAGATCGGGATGGCTACACCTTC. This sequence encodes CATSRDRDGYTF.

V is TRBV6-1 and J is TRBJ2-7; 7 bases fit TRBD1. CDR1 is MNHNS and CDR2 is SASEGT in the germline V gene. The CDR3 consists of 16 residues. J gave up 3 bases and V 4 bases, and 12 bases lay outside the gene matches. The chain's CDR3 is CASSGGWGQTVYEQYF. CDR3 DNA sequence: TGTGCCAGCAGTGGAGGATGGGGACAGACAGTCTACGAGCAGTACTTC.

The V gene is TRBV5-1, the J gene TRBJ1-1; D gene ambiguous. V lost 3 bases and J lost 10, with 10 bases in between. Germline CDR1 SGHRS, CDR2 YFSETQ. The CDR3 has 11 amino acids. The CDR3 is CASSSSRGAFF. CDR3 sequence (DNA): TGCGCCAGCAGCTCTTCACGGGGAGCTTTCTTT.

This clone showed up just once. The chain combines TRBV19 with TRBJ2-7; possible D gene TRBD1, 5 bases. CDR3 length equals 14 residues. The V end lost 6 bases, the J end lost 5 bases, and 17 bases lay between the germline ends. CDR1 is LNHDA, CDR2 SQIVND, per germline (reference sequence). CDR3 in DNA: TGTGCCAGTAGGAAGCAGGGAACCCCTCACGAGCAGTACTTC. It yields the protein CASRKQGTPHEQYF.

V and J are TRBV19 and TRBJ2-1; D possibly corresponds to TRBD2 (6 bases). The CDR3 is 16 residues long. With 7 bases removed from V and 0 bases from J, the gap between germline ends came to 16 bases. The germline CDR1 and CDR2 sequences are LNHDA and SQIVND (reference sequence). The CDR3 loop is CASTDSGLYSYNEQFF. CDR3 DNA: TGTGCCAGTACCGACTCGGGACTTTACTCCTACAATGAGCAGTTCTTC.

The V call is TRBV29-1, the J call TRBJ1-1; D gene unclear. Per germline, CDR1 SQVTM and CDR2 ANQGSEA. Trimming cost V 4 bases and J 4 bases, with 13 bases left between them. The length of the CDR3 is 13 residues. CDR3 protein: CSVGLLLGTEAFF. The CDR3 bases are TGCAGCGTTGGCCTATTGTTGGGCACTGAAGCTTTCTTT.